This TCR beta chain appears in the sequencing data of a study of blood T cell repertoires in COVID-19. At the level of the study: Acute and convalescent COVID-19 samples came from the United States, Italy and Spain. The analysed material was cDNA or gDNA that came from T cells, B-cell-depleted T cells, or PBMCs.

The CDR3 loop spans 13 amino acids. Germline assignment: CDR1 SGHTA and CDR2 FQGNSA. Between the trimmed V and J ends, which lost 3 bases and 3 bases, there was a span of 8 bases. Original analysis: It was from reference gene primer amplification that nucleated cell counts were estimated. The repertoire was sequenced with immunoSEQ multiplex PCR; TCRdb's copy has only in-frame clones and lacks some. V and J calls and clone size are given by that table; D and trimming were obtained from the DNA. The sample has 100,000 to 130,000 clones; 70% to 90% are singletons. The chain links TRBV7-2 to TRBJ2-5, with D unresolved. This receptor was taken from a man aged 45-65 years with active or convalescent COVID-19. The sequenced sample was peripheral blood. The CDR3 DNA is TGTGCCAGCAGCTTTGGCGGTAAAGAGACCCAGTACTTC. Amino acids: CASSFGGKETQYF.